The T cell receptor beta chain under discussion was sequenced for a study of cytomegalovirus exposure and HLA in healthy donors. Study conclusions and caveats: The study listed under 200 cytomegalovirus-associated TCR beta chains.

The PCR was carried out with 60 Vbeta primers and 13 Jbeta primers. TCRdb keeps only in-frame clones here, not all; method: immunoSEQ multiplex PCR. The sample shows 100,000 to 150,000 clones, about three quarters of them seen only once. On this clone itself: The target antigen is unknown.

CDR1 and CDR2 from the germline V gene are SGHNT and YYREEE (reference sequence). Trimming took 0 bases from V and 4 from J; bases not matched to a gene: 4. CDR3 length: 14 residues. The sequenced sample was PBMCs. The genes are TRBV5-4 and TRBJ2-7; 7 positions match TRBD2. The source of this sequence is a human donor in good health. The CDR3 sequence: CASSLGWTSYEQYF. The CDR3 nucleotides read TGTGCCAGCAGCTTGGGATGGACTAGTTACGAGCAGTACTTC.